This T cell receptor (beta chain) was identified during a study of blood T cell repertoires in COVID-19. As for the study in general: Both acute and convalescent COVID-19 samples were obtained from the United States, Italy and Spain. PBMCs, B-cell-depleted T cells, or T cells were the source of the cDNA or gDNA that made up the material.

Trimming shortened V by 6 bases and J by 9 bases, and 15 bases separated the two germline ends. Germline V lookup: CDR1 SGHTA, CDR2 FQGTGA. The CDR3 consists of 13 residues. In the original workflow: The assay estimated nucleated cells by amplifying reference gene primers. Using immunoSEQ multiplex PCR, the repertoire was profiled, and TCRdb retains in-frame clones only, with some absent. The DNA gave D and trimming, while V, J and clone size come from that table. The table has about 300,000 clones, 89% seen once. The specimen sequenced was peripheral blood. The chain links TRBV7-3 to TRBJ2-1, with D hard to call. This TCR was recovered from a man younger than 35 who had recovered from COVID-19. The CDR3, as DNA: TGTGCCAGCAGGTCCTCTCTAGACGTTGAGCAGTTCTTC. Translated: CASRSSLDVEQFF.